This T cell receptor (beta chain) is drawn from a study of blood T cells in healthy people across ages. Findings and caveats of the study: Greater diversity and more naive CD4+ cells were seen in long-lived donors than in aged donors.

The sample holds many counts of this clonotype. No antigen is known for it. V shed 5 bases and J 7 bases; nucleotides not matched to a gene: 11. This CDR3 comprises 14 residues. Per the germline V gene, CDR1 is MNHNY and CDR2 is SVGAGI (reference sequence). Whenever a sample was processed, at least 6 million PBMCs were isolated. Combining a sample-barcoded 5' primer with a J-beta primer mix, a second PCR ran for about 7 to 11 cycles. TCRdb reanalysed the 5' RACE reads using MiXCR and keeps one entry per CDR3 protein. Among roughly 550,000 distinct CDR3 sequences listed, 24% were seen once. This same sample was also taken into another study, of T cells of mothers and their children. Per that paper: The people who donated were three healthy Caucasian mothers and their six children.

The TCR comes from a boy younger than 18 in good health. The rearrangement uses TRBV6-6 and TRBJ2-7; 7 positions match TRBD1. The sequenced sample was blood. Here the CDR3 reads CASSHGQASKEQYF. Written as DNA, the CDR3 is TGTGCCAGCAGTCACGGACAGGCCTCTAAAGAGCAGTACTTC.